This T cell receptor beta chain was profiled in a study of shared clonotypes between healthy human individuals. In the case of this clone: The sample has other DNA sequences that encode this CDR3 too.

The repertoire was sequenced with immunoSEQ multiplex PCR; TCRdb's copy has only in-frame clones and lacks some. The sample yields roughly 2.5 million clones, around nine tenths seen once. The sequence came from a man between 18 and 29 years old in good health. Sequenced: naive CD4+ T cells sorted from blood. As for subset: CD45RA+ positively selected.

CDR3 sequence reads: CASRRTGNTGELFF. The CDR3 region has the DNA TGTGCCAGCAGGAGGACAGGGAACACCGGGGAGCTGTTTTTT. V and J are TRBV6-5 and TRBJ2-2, with TRBD1 identical over 7 bases. Looked up from germline, CDR1 is MNHEY and CDR2 is SVGAGI. V was clipped by 6 bases and J by 1 base; unmatched bases: 2. The CDR3 covers 14 residues.